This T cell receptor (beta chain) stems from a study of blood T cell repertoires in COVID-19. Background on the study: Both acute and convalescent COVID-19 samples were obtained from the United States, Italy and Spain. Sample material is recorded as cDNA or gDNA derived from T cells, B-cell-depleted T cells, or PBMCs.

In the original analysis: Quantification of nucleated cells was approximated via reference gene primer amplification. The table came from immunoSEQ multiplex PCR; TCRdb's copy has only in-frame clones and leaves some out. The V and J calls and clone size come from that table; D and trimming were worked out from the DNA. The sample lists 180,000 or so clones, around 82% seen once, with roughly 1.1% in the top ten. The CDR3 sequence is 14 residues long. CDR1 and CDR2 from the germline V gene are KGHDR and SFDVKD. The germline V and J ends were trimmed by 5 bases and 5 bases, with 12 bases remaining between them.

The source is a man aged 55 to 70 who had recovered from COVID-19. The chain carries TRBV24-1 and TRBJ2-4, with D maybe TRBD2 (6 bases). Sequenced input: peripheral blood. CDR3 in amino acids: CATSAGGNQNIQYF. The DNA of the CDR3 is TGTGCCACCAGTGCCGGAGGGAATCAAAACATTCAGTACTTC.